The 23 T cell receptor beta chains reported below all come from one sample, sequenced in a study of molecular identifiers for immune sequencing clone quantification. TCRdb called the PCR reads again in MiXCR, with one record for every CDR3 protein. This repertoire shows about 97,000 distinct CDR3 sequences, less than 35% found once; its top ten account for roughly 10%. Input material: naive CD8+ T cells from blood, with Jurkat cell RNA spiked in. Documented subset: FACS-sorted CD8+CD4-CCR7+CD45RA+ naive T cells. The source is a human donor in good health. Some libraries in this study had Jurkat cell RNA spiked in.

Regarding this clonotype: The CDR3 does not end in the conserved phenylalanine or tryptophan, so this is likely a read error. This sequence joins TRBV14 and TRBJ2-5; D ambiguous. The CDR3 is 14 residues long. The V gene lost 1 base and the J gene lost 4 bases, with 10 bases spanning the gap. Germline V gene lookup returns CDR1 SGHDN and CDR2 FVKESK. CDR3 sequence (DNA): TGTGCCAGCAGCCAAGGACTTACGACAGAGACCCAGTACTAC. Amino acid sequence: CASSQGLTTETQYY.

This clonotype was counted a few times. This chain uses TRBV15 with TRBJ1-1; a possible D gene is TRBD1 (5 bases). Germline V gene lookup returns CDR1 LNHNV and CDR2 YYDKDF (reference sequence). This CDR3 is built from 15 residues. V was trimmed by 0 bases and J by 5 bases, leaving 13 bases between them. The CDR3 bases are TGTGCCACCAGCAGAGATCGAGGGGTCGGGACTGAAGCTTTCTTT. Protein product: CATSRDRGVGTEAFF.

For this clonotype: This may stem from a read error, because a much larger clone lies one nucleotide away. The V call is TRBV28, the J call TRBJ2-3, with D maybe TRBD2 (6 bases). CDR1 MDHEN and CDR2 SYDVKM come from the germline V gene. CDR3 length: 16 amino acids. CDR3 loop: CASRTVAGFRTETQYF. The CDR3 DNA reads as TGTGCCAGCAGAACAGTCGCGGGATTCCGCACAGAAACGCAGTATTTT.

Note on this clonotype: This may arise from a read error, as a much more abundant clone is one base away. This likely comes from a read error, as the CDR3 has no conserved phenylalanine or tryptophan at its end. The chain recombines TRBV28 with TRBJ1-5; D uncertain. There are 14 residues in the CDR3. Looked up from germline, CDR1 is MDHEN and CDR2 is SYDVKM. V lost 6 bases to trimming and J lost 0 bases, with 9 bases between them. This chain's CDR3 is CASSKRYSNQPQHL. In nucleotides, the CDR3 is TGTGCCAGCAGCAAAAGGTATAGCAATCAGCCCCAGCATCTT.

This clonotype was observed a few times. The rearrangement joins TRBV25-1 to TRBJ2-3; 7 positions match TRBD2. Germline CDR1 and CDR2: MGHDK and SYGVNS. The CDR3 contains 17 residues. After removal of 0 bases from V and 2 bases from J, the junction contained 8 bases not matched to a gene. CDR3 DNA sequence: TGTGCCAGCAGTGAATATGGGTTAGCGGGCCCCACAGATACGCAGTATTTT. It yields the protein CASSEYGLAGPTDTQYF.

This clonotype was detected a few times. The V gene is TRBV13, the J gene TRBJ2-7, with D possibly TRBD2 on 5 matching bases. The length of the CDR3 is 13 residues. Germline CDR1 is PRHDT and CDR2 is FYEKMQ (reference sequence). With 5 bases removed from V and 4 bases from J, the gap between germline ends came to 12 bases. CDR3: CASSRPLVYEQYF. DNA for the CDR3: TGTGCCAGCAGCCGCCCACTAGTTTACGAGCAGTACTTC.

CDR3 in amino acids: CASSLLTESYQETQYF. In nucleotides, the CDR3 is TGTGCCAGCAGCTTGTTGACAGAGTCGTACCAAGAGACCCAGTACTTC. The chain joins TRBV5-6 to TRBJ2-5; TRBD1 is a possible D gene (5 bases). Germline CDR1 and CDR2: SGHDT and YYEEEE. This CDR3 comprises 16 residues. Trimming left V 1 base short and J 0 bases short, with 13 bases between.

V usage is TRBV27 and J usage is TRBJ2-5; 12 positions agree with TRBD2. Germline CDR1 is MNHEY and CDR2 is SMNVEV (reference sequence). The CDR3 covers 15 residues. Unmatched junction bases numbered 5, after V lost 4 bases and J lost 5 bases. DNA for the CDR3: TGTGCCAGCAGTTCCAGGACTAGCGGGACGGAGACCCAGTACTTC. This encodes CASSSRTSGTETQYF.

This clonotype occurred a few times. V gene TRBV12-3 or TRBV12-4 combines with J gene TRBJ2-5; the D is unclear. V lost 2 bases and J lost 2, with 6 bases in between. This CDR3 comprises 13 residues. CDR3: CASSLTRQETQYF. The DNA of the CDR3 is TGTGCCAGCAGTTTAACGAGACAAGAGACCCAGTACTTC.

As to this clonotype: A single base separates this from a much larger clone, so it may be a read error. No conserved phenylalanine or tryptophan is present at the end of the CDR3, so a read error is the likely explanation. The gene calls are TRBV27 and TRBJ1-1, with D possibly matching TRBD1 (5 bases). This CDR3 has 12 amino acids. The ends were cut back, 4 bases at V and 7 bases at J, with 10 bases in the middle. Germline CDR1 is MNHEY and CDR2 is SMNVEV (reference sequence). The CDR3 region is CASSSQGNEAFL. The CDR3 DNA reads as TGTGCCAGCAGTTCCCAGGGTAATGAAGCTTTCCTT.

This clonotype has more than one count but fewer than ten. The V call is TRBV19, the J call TRBJ2-3, with D unresolved. The CDR3 extends over 16 amino acids. Germline lookup yields CDR1 LNHDA and CDR2 SQIVND (reference sequence). V was trimmed by 0 bases and J by 2 bases, leaving 12 bases between them. The CDR3 spells CASSIDLFGNTDTQYF. Here the CDR3 DNA reads TGTGCCAGTAGTATAGATCTATTTGGCAACACAGATACGCAGTATTTT. The whole variable domain, filled in from reference TRBV19 and TRBJ2-3, reads DGGITQSPKYLFRKEGQNVTLSCEQNLNHDAMYWYRQDPGQGLRLIYYSQIVNDFQKGDIAEGYSVSREKKESFPLTVTSAQKNPTAFYLCASSIDLFGNTDTQYFGPGTRLTVL.

This clonotype has just one count. A much larger clone lies one base from this, so it may be a read error. The chain links TRBV12-3 or TRBV12-4 to TRBJ2-5; possibly TRBD1 or TRBD2 for D (6 bases each). The CDR3 is 17 amino acids. CDR3 sequence (DNA): TGTGCCAGCAGTCTCTTTTCGGGGGCAGGGTACCAAGGGACCCAGTACTTC. Protein product: CASSLFSGAGYQGTQYF.

This clonotype has only a few counts. This chain connects TRBV7-2 to TRBJ2-3, with TRBD2 matching over 10 bases. V lost 5 bases, J lost 3 bases, and 8 bases stayed unmatched. CDR1 SGHTA and CDR2 FQGNSA come from the germline V gene. CDR3 length: 16 residues. The CDR3 here is CASSPISGGYTDTQYF. CDR3 coding DNA: TGTGCCAGCAGCCCCATTAGCGGGGGGTATACAGATACGCAGTATTTT.

The chain recombines TRBV5-3 with TRBJ1-1; the D gene is possibly TRBD1 (5 bases). TRBV5-3 counts as an open reading frame of uncertain function. The CDR3 loop spans 12 amino acids. V lost 8 bases to trimming and J lost 7 bases, with 15 bases between them. CDR3 in amino acids: CASGGRGFEAFF. Here the CDR3 DNA reads TGTGCCAGCGGCGGACGGGGGTTTGAAGCTTTCTTT.

This clonotype was seen ten or more times. This chain connects TRBV19 to TRBJ2-6; no clear D. Germline loops: CDR1 LNHDA, CDR2 SQIVND (reference sequence). CDR3 size: 15 residues. Deletions cut 7 bases from V and 0 bases from J, with 10 bases between. In DNA form, the CDR3 reads TGTGCCAGTACCCCGTACGGCTCTGGGGCCAACGTCCTGACTTTC. Protein sequence: CASTPYGSGANVLTF.

This clonotype has ten or more counts. The chain is built from TRBV7-2 and TRBJ2-3; 11 bases match TRBD2. The V gene end was trimmed by 3 bases and the J gene end by 4 bases; junction bases not matched to a gene: 6. CDR1 SGHTA and CDR2 FQGNSA come from the germline V gene. The CDR3 sequence is 16 residues long. The CDR3 DNA reads as TGTGCCAGCAGCTTTAGCGGGAGGGCCTTCTCAGATACGCAGTATTTT. Its translation: CASSFSGRAFSDTQYF.

This clonotype was counted once. A much larger clone lies a single base off, so this may be a read error. This rearrangement joins TRBV29-1 to TRBJ2-3, with TRBD1 matching 8 bases. V trimming: 8 bases; J trimming: 2 bases; junction bases outside the gene matches: 6. The CDR3 has 13 amino acids. CDR1 and CDR2 from the germline V gene are SQVTM and ANQGSEA. CDR3 amino acids: CSIGDRNTDTQYF. The CDR3 bases are TGCAGCATAGGGGACAGGAACACAGATACGCAGTATTTT.

The genes are TRBV27 and TRBJ2-1, with D unresolved. Germline V gene lookup returns CDR1 MNHEY and CDR2 SMNVEV (reference sequence). CDR3 length: 17 residues. Trimming stripped 0 bases from V and 2 bases from J, with 14 bases between. CDR3 loop: CASSLSYHTGPYNEQFF. The CDR3 DNA is TGTGCCAGCAGTTTATCCTATCACACCGGCCCCTACAATGAGCAGTTCTTC.

This clonotype was counted a few times. CDR3: CASSPFLAGPLYEQYF. The DNA for the CDR3 is TGTGCCAGCAGTCCCTTTTTAGCGGGCCCTTTGTACGAGCAGTACTTC. The V and J genes are TRBV28 and TRBJ2-7, with 7 bases identical to TRBD2. Germline values: CDR1 MDHEN, CDR2 SYDVKM. This CDR3 has 16 residues. Losses at the gene ends were 5 bases for V and 4 bases for J; bases not matched to a gene: 14.

In DNA form, the CDR3 reads TGTGCCAGCTCACCGGAGTTTTTCAACACTGAAGCTTTCTTT. As protein: CASSPEFFNTEAFF. The chain employs TRBV18 and TRBJ1-1; no reliable D call. The CDR3 spans 14 residues. CDR1 is KGHSH, CDR2 LQKENI, per germline. V lost 3 bases to trimming and J lost 2 bases, with 10 bases between them.

To note about this clonotype: An end of the junction differs from the germline gene, which may be a read error. The chain links TRBV7-9 to TRBJ1-6, with D unresolved. CDR3 size: 14 residues. CDR1 is SEHNR and CDR2 is FQNEAQ in the germline V gene (reference sequence). The DNA for the CDR3 is TGTGCCAGCAGCTTTCGGCCTTTTAATTCACCCCCCCACTTT. Translation gives CASSFRPFNSPPHF. Looking up the rest from reference TRBV7-9 and TRBJ1-6 gives the full variable domain: DTGVSQNPRHKITKRGQNVTFRCDPISEHNRLYWYRQTLGQGPEFLTYFQNEAQLEKSRLLSDRFSAERPKGSFSTLEIQRTEQGDSAMYLCASSFRPFNSPPHFGNGTRLTVT.

This clonotype was picked up a small number of times. The chain combines TRBV4-3 with TRBJ2-2; D might be TRBD1 or TRBD2, each matching 5 bases. This CDR3 region has 16 residues. With 4 bases removed from V and 4 bases from J, the gap between germline ends came to 16 bases. CDR1 and CDR2 (germline): LGHNA, YSLEER. DNA of the CDR3: TGCGCCAGCAGCCTGGGGGACGGGCCGCGCACCGGGGAGCTGTTTTTT. Its protein is CASSLGDGPRTGELFF.

The rearrangement uses TRBV7-9 and TRBJ1-5; TRBD1 agrees at 7 bases. J lost 7 bases, V lost 5 bases, and 8 bases had no gene match. The CDR3 covers 14 residues. The germline V gene encodes CDR1 SEHNR and CDR2 FQNEAQ (reference sequence). Written as DNA, the CDR3 is TGTGCCAGCAGCCGTACAGGGGAAGGGCAGCCCCAGCATTTT. It encodes CASSRTGEGQPQHF.